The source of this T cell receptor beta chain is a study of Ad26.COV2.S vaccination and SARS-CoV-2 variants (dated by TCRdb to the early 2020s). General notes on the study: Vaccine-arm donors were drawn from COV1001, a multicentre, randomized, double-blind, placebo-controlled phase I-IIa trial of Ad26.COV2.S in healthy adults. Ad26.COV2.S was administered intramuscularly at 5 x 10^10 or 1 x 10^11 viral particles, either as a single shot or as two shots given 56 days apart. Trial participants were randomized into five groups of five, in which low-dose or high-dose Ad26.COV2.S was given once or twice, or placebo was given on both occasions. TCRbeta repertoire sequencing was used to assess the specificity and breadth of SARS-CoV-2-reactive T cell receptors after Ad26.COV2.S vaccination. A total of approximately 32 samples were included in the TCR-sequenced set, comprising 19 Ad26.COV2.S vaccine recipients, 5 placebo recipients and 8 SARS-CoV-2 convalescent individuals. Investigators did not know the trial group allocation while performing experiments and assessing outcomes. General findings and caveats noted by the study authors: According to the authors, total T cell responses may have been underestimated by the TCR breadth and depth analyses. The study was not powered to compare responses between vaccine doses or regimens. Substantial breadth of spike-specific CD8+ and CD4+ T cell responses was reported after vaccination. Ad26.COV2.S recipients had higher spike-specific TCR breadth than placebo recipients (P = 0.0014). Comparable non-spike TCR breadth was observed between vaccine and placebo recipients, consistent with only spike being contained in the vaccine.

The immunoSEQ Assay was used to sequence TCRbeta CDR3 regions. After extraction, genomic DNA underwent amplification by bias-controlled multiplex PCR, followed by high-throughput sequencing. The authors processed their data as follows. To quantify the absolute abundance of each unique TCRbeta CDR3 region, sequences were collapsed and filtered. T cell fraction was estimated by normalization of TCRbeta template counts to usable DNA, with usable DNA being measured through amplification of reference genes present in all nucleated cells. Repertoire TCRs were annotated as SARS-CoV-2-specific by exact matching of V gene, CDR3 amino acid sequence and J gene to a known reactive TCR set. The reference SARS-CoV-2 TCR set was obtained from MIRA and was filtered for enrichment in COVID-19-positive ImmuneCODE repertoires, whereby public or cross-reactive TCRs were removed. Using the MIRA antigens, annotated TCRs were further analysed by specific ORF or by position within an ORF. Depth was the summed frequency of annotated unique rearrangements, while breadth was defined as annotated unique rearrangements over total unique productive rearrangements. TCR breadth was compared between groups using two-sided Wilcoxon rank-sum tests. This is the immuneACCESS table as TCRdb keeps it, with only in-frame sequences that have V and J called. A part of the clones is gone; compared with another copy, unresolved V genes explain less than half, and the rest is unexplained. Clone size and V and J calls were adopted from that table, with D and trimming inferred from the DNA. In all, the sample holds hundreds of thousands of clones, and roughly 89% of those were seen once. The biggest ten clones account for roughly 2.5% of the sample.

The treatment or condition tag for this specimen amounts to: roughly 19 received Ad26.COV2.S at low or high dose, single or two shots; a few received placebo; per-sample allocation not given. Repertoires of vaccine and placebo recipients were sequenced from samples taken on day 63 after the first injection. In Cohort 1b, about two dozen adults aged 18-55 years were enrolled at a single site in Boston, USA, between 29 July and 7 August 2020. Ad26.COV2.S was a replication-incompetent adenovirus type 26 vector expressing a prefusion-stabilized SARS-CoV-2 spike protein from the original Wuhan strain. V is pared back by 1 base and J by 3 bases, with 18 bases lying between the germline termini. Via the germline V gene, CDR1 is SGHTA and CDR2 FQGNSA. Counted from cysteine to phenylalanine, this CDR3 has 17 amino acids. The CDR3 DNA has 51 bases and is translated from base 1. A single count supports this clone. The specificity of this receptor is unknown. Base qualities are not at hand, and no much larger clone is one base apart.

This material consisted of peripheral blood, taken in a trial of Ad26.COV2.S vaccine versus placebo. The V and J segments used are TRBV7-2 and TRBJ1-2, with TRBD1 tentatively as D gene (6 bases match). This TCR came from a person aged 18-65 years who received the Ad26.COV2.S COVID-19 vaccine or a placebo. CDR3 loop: CASSLEERGGLYYGYTF. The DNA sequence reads TGTGCCAGCAGCTTAGAAGAGCGAGGGGGGCTGTACTATGGCTACACCTTC.